The 28 T cell receptor beta chains listed next were all sequenced from one sample in a study of T-cell reconstitution after alpha-beta-depleted transplantation in children. Unique molecular identifiers were incorporated into the prepared TCRbeta library. TCRdb independently ran MiXCR on the PCR reads; one entry per CDR3 protein. The data show 700,000 to 850,000 distinct CDR3 sequences, roughly 15% seen once. The sequenced sample was PBMCs, mostly from graft donor cells, obtained 360 days after TCRalphabeta/CD19-depleted stem cell transplant. All receptors derive from a male patient aged 5 to 17 who had a stem cell transplant for acute lymphoblastic leukemia, so the T cells may come from the graft donor.

This clonotype turned up a few times. V usage is TRBV4-1 and J usage is TRBJ2-1; 7 positions agree with TRBD2. Looked up from germline, CDR1 is MGHRA and CDR2 is YSYEKL. Losses at the gene ends were 4 bases for V and 11 bases for J; bases not matched to a gene: 14. The CDR3 covers 15 residues. The CDR3 is CASSPHDGGLRKQFF. The CDR3 DNA is TGCGCCAGCAGCCCTCACGATGGGGGACTAAGGAAGCAGTTCTTC.

This clonotype was seen more than once but under ten times. The J gene is TRBJ2-1, the V gene TRBV12-3 or TRBV12-4; D is ambiguous. V was clipped by 1 base and J by 8 bases, with 21 bases between them. The CDR3 runs to 17 residues. The CDR3 DNA sequence: TGTGCCAGCAGTTTAGGTCTTAACGGGCCTCAGAAGGATGAGCAGTTCTTC. Translating it yields CASSLGLNGPQKDEQFF.

There are a few counts of this clonotype. The rearrangement uses TRBV9 and TRBJ2-5; D uncertain. Trimming shortened V by 3 bases and J by 0 bases, and 18 bases separated the two germline ends. The V gene's germline CDR1 is SGDLS and CDR2 YYNGEE. This CDR3 contains 17 residues. The DNA for the CDR3 is TGTGCCAGCAGCGCCCTCGAGCTCCCGGCGGACCAAGAGACCCAGTACTTC. It codes for CASSALELPADQETQYF.

The rearrangement uses TRBV11-1 and TRBJ2-7; 7 nucleotides agree with TRBD2. CDR3 length equals 13 residues. The germline V gene has CDR1 SGHAT and CDR2 FQDESV (reference sequence). Trimming took 2 bases from V and 6 from J; bases not matched to a gene: 4. The CDR3 protein is CASSLFASGEQYF. The CDR3 nucleotides read TGTGCCAGCAGCTTATTTGCTAGCGGCGAGCAGTACTTC.

This clonotype came up many times. The genes are TRBV12-3 or TRBV12-4 and TRBJ2-1; 11 nucleotides line up with TRBD2. CDR3 size: 17 residues. With V trimmed by 6 bases and J by 2 bases, 9 bases remained unmatched. In DNA, the CDR3 is TGTGCCAGCAGCTCTACCGGGACTAGCGGTCCCTACAATGAGCAGTTCTTC. Translating it yields CASSSTGTSGPYNEQFF.

The count of this clonotype is one. CDR3 region: CSARDSGRAYEQYF. The CDR3 DNA is TGCAGTGCTAGAGATTCCGGGAGGGCCTACGAGCAGTACTTC. The rearrangement uses TRBV20-1 and TRBJ2-7; 8 nucleotides line up with TRBD2. Germline trimming cut 0 bases from V and 2 bases from J; bases unmatched to any gene: 3. The CDR3 is 14 residues long. The germline V gene has CDR1 DFQATT and CDR2 SNEGSKA (reference sequence).

On this clonotype: Mismatch with germline at one junction end may stem from a read error. The chain is built from TRBV7-3 and TRBJ2-7; 7 nucleotides agree with TRBD1. Germline V gene lookup returns CDR1 SGHTA and CDR2 FQGTGA. The CDR3 extends over 16 amino acids. The CDR3 region has the DNA TGTGCCAGCAACTTAAGGTCAGGGACAGCTTCTTACGAGCAGTACTTC. It is translated as CASNLRSGTASYEQYF.

The sample holds many counts of this clonotype. The rearrangement joins TRBV6-1 to TRBJ2-1; tentatively, D is TRBD2 (5 bases). Trimming removed 2 bases at V and 4 bases at J, with 15 bases between. Per the germline V gene, CDR1 is MNHNS and CDR2 is SASEGT. The CDR3 length is 16 residues. CDR3 in amino acids: CASSEFGLATYNEQFF. CDR3 nucleotide sequence: TGTGCCAGCAGTGAATTCGGGCTAGCTACATACAATGAGCAGTTCTTC.

This clonotype was detected only a few times. The chain recombines TRBV2 with TRBJ2-2; a weak D match, TRBD2 (5 bases). Germline V gene sequence: CDR1 SNHLY, CDR2 FYNNEI. This CDR3 contains 14 residues. Trimming cost V 8 bases and J 4 bases, with 14 bases left between them. CDR3 residues: CASLLGLLTGELFF. Written as DNA, the CDR3 is TGTGCCAGCCTTCTAGGACTCCTCACCGGGGAGCTGTTTTTT.

The rearrangement uses TRBV10-3 and TRBJ1-1; D uncertain. The ends were cut back, 5 bases at V and 0 bases at J, with 7 bases in the middle. Germline V gene sequence: CDR1 ENHRY, CDR2 SYGVKD. The CDR3 spans 13 residues. The CDR3 here is CAISQVMNTEAFF. The CDR3 region has the DNA TGTGCCATCAGTCAGGTCATGAACACTGAAGCTTTCTTT.

The rearrangement uses TRBV5-1 and TRBJ1-1; D is unresolved. Trimming pared 1 base from V and 0 bases from J, leaving 19 bases between. Germline V gives CDR1 SGHRS, CDR2 YFSETQ. This CDR3 spans 18 amino acids. The CDR3 is CASSLQARAGRMNTEAFF. The CDR3 region has the DNA TGCGCCAGCAGCTTGCAGGCTAGGGCCGGAAGGATGAACACTGAAGCTTTCTTT.

There are a few counts of this clonotype. The J gene is TRBJ2-7, the V gene TRBV27; 7 bases map to TRBD2. The germline gives CDR1 MNHEY, CDR2 SMNVEV (reference sequence). After removal of 4 bases from V and 3 bases from J, the junction contained 15 bases not matched to a gene. This CDR3 spans 17 amino acids. The CDR3 DNA follows: TGTGCCAGCAGTTCCCGAAGATGGGACTACCACGACTACGAGCAGTACTTC. This sequence encodes CASSSRRWDYHDYEQYF.

The chain combines TRBV10-2 with TRBJ2-4; TRBD2 matches 10 bases. The CDR3 sequence is 17 residues long. Germline V gene sequence: CDR1 WSHSY, CDR2 SAAADI. The V gene end was trimmed by 2 bases and the J gene end by 3 bases; junction bases not matched to a gene: 7. The CDR3 loop is CASSEHIAGGVKNIQYF. CDR3 DNA: TGCGCCAGCAGTGAGCATATAGCGGGAGGAGTCAAAAACATTCAGTACTTC.

The V and J genes are TRBV29-1 and TRBJ2-7; tentative D call: TRBD2 (5 bases). Trimming left V 1 base short and J 3 bases short, with 13 bases between. The CDR3 is 14 residues long. CDR1 is SQVTM, CDR2 ANQGSEA, per germline. The CDR3 DNA is TGCAGCGTTGAAGGGGCAGGAGGTCTCTACGAGCAGTACTTC. Amino acids: CSVEGAGGLYEQYF.

This clonotype was seen only a few times. The chain carries TRBV29-1 and TRBJ2-7; 7 bases map to TRBD1. The germline V gene encodes CDR1 SQVTM and CDR2 ANQGSEA. V shed 4 bases and J 5 bases; nucleotides not matched to a gene: 8. The CDR3 runs 13 residues. CDR3 residues: CSVGGTDDHEQYF. The DNA for the CDR3 is TGCAGCGTTGGTGGGACAGATGATCACGAGCAGTACTTC.

The chain is built from TRBV5-1 and TRBJ2-1; D is perhaps TRBD1 (5 bases). With 1 base removed from V and 3 bases from J, the gap between germline ends came to 11 bases. The germline V gene has CDR1 SGHRS and CDR2 YFSETQ. The CDR3 covers 15 residues. DNA for the CDR3: TGCGCCAGCAGCTTGCGAGACAGCAACTACAATGAGCAGTTCTTC. The encoded protein is CASSLRDSNYNEQFF.

The chain has TRBV6-4 and TRBJ2-1; 7 bases fit TRBD1. The germline CDR1 and CDR2 sequences are MRHNA and SNTAGT. The length of the CDR3 is 15 residues. V lost 3 bases, J lost 4 bases, and 6 bases stayed unmatched. CDR3 DNA: TGTGCCAGCAGTGAGAGGGGGCGCAGGTACAATGAGCAGTTCTTC. This sequence encodes CASSERGRRYNEQFF.

This clonotype was observed a handful of times. The rearrangement links TRBV5-1 to TRBJ2-7; D ambiguous. There are 13 residues in the CDR3. V lost 6 bases and J 4 bases, leaving 14 bases between the germline ends. Per the germline V gene, CDR1 is SGHRS and CDR2 is YFSETQ. The CDR3 protein is CASTSSGRYEQYF. In nucleotides, the CDR3 is TGCGCCAGCACATCTTCCGGGCGGTACGAGCAGTACTTC.

This clonotype was counted at least ten times. The V call is TRBV9, the J call TRBJ2-3, with D uncertain. In germline, CDR1 is SGDLS, CDR2 YYNGEE. V lost 0 bases and J 4 bases, leaving 9 bases between the germline ends. The CDR3 totals 14 residues. The CDR3 DNA sequence: TGTGCCAGCAGCGTAGTAGGGTTTGCAGATACGCAGTATTTT. Its translation is CASSVVGFADTQYF. Full variable domain (outside the CDR3, taken from reference TRBV9 and TRBJ2-3): DSGVTQTPKHLITATGQRVTLRCSPRSGDLSVYWYQQSLDQGLQFLIQYYNGEERAKGNILERFSAQQFPDLHSELNLSSLELGDSALYFCASSVVGFADTQYFGPGTRLTVL.

The chain uses TRBV19 and TRBJ2-7, with D hard to call. V dropped 3 bases and J dropped 6 bases, with 21 bases sitting between them. This CDR3 has 16 residues. Looked up from germline, CDR1 is LNHDA and CDR2 is SQIVND (reference sequence). The chain's CDR3 is CASSIGVGSVASEQYF. Here the CDR3 DNA reads TGTGCCAGTAGTATTGGGGTCGGCAGTGTCGCTTCCGAGCAGTACTTC. Drawing the rest from reference TRBV19 and TRBJ2-7, the complete variable domain is DGGITQSPKYLFRKEGQNVTLSCEQNLNHDAMYWYRQDPGQGLRLIYYSQIVNDFQKGDIAEGYSVSREKKESFPLTVTSAQKNPTAFYLCASSIGVGSVASEQYFGPGTRLTVT.

This clonotype was detected many times. V and J are TRBV5-1 and TRBJ2-7; 9 nucleotides line up with TRBD2. The V gene end was trimmed by 2 bases and the J gene end by 2 bases; junction bases not matched to a gene: 2. This CDR3 has 14 amino acids. The germline V gene has CDR1 SGHRS and CDR2 YFSETQ. The CDR3 nucleotides are TGCGCCAGCAGCTTTAGCGGGAGTGCCTACGAGCAGTACTTC. It translates to CASSFSGSAYEQYF.

This chain links TRBV2 with TRBJ2-2; a possible D gene is TRBD2 (6 bases). Deletions cut 6 bases from V and 5 bases from J, with 10 bases between. The CDR3 spans 13 residues. Germline values: CDR1 SNHLY, CDR2 FYNNEI. The CDR3 is CASRSGLTGELFF. The CDR3 region has the DNA TGTGCCAGCAGAAGCGGGTTAACCGGGGAGCTGTTTTTT.

This clonotype was observed a few times. The chain links TRBV5-1 to TRBJ1-1; D is unresolved. This CDR3 is built from 12 residues. The germline V gene has CDR1 SGHRS and CDR2 YFSETQ. The germline V and J ends were trimmed by 7 bases and 0 bases, with 7 bases remaining between them. CDR3 region: CASGYLNTEAFF. The CDR3 DNA is TGCGCCAGCGGCTATCTGAACACTGAAGCTTTCTTT.

In the case of this clonotype: As the CDR3 is not closed by the conserved phenylalanine or tryptophan, this likely results from a read error. J is TRBJ2-5 and V is TRBV5-1; D is unclear. Germline CDR1 reads SGHRS; CDR2 reads YFSETQ. Trimming cost V 2 bases and J 2 bases, with 10 bases left between them. The length of the CDR3 is 14 residues. The DNA of the CDR3 is TGCGCCAGCAGCTTCGGCGGCAGTCAAGAGACCCAGTACTAC. Residues: CASSFGGSQETQYY.

The rearrangement links TRBV19 to TRBJ2-1, with 7 bases that match TRBD1. The length of the CDR3 is 15 residues. The ends lost 5 bases at V and 7 bases at J; junction bases unmatched: 11. Per the germline V gene, CDR1 is LNHDA and CDR2 is SQIVND (reference sequence). CDR3 in amino acids: CASSLRQGIWNEQFF. The DNA for the CDR3 is TGTGCCAGTAGTCTACGACAGGGAATTTGGAATGAGCAGTTCTTC.

The rearrangement links TRBV7-8 to TRBJ2-5; no definite D call. The CDR3 runs to 12 residues. Trimming took 1 base from V and 8 from J, leaving 8 bases between them. Germline V gives CDR1 SGHVS, CDR2 FQNEAQ. The CDR3 reads CASSLGRVTQYF. CDR3 nucleotides: TGTGCCAGCAGCTTAGGCCGGGTAACCCAGTACTTC. Based on the CDR3 plus reference TRBV7-8 and TRBJ2-5, the full variable domain is GAGVSQSPRYKVAKRGQDVALRCDPISGHVSLFWYQQALGQGPEFLTYFQNEAQLDKSGLPSDRFFAERPEGSVSTLKIQRTQQEDSAVYLCASSLGRVTQYFGPGTRLLVL.

This clonotype came up a few times. The chain is built from TRBV9 and TRBJ2-2; 14 bases are shared with TRBD2. V shed 2 bases and J 3 bases; nucleotides not matched to a gene: 6. This CDR3 has 18 residues. Germline values: CDR1 SGDLS, CDR2 YYNGEE. DNA of the CDR3: TGTGCCAGCAGCGTCCCGGGACTAGCGGGAGTCGACACCGGGGAGCTGTTTTTT. This translates into CASSVPGLAGVDTGELFF.

A few counts support this clonotype. The CDR3 DNA reads TGTGCCAGCAGCTCTCGACGGGGGATTTCCTACGAGCAGTACTTC. It translates to CASSSRRGISYEQYF. V is TRBV7-2 and J is TRBJ2-7; tentatively, D is TRBD2 (6 bases). CDR1 and CDR2 (germline): SGHTA, FQGNSA. This CDR3 comprises 15 residues. With 4 bases removed from V and 1 base from J, the gap between germline ends came to 14 bases.